Listed below are T cell receptor beta chains from one sample, sequenced in a study of human T cells and chemical hapten exposure. TCRdb processed the RACE reads anew with MiXCR; each CDR3 protein has one entry. The table includes around 340,000 distinct CDR3 sequences, 6% to 8.5% detected once. Sequenced material: whole blood, taken in connection with sensitization to the hapten diphenylcyclopropenone (DPC). The receptors were gathered from a woman younger than 30 with alopecia areata. Some clones in this sample may be carry-over from other donors' samples. Both conserved end residues are part of each CDR3. D genes are given only for firm matches. A clone size is listed for some rows: how often the clone was seen (once, few, many), or a class if it is expanded.

J gene | D gene | V gene | clone size | CDR3 protein | CDR3 DNA
TRBJ2-3 | TRBD2 | TRBV24-1 | many | CATSDALAGVADTQYF | TGTGCCACCAGTGACGCGCTAGCGGGGGTGGCAGATACGCAGTATTTT
TRBJ2-3 | TRBD2 | TRBV7-8 | few | CASSSIPSGGTDTQYF | TGTGCCAGCAGCTCGATCCCTAGCGGAGGAACAGATACGCAGTATTTT
TRBJ1-6 | TRBD1 | TRBV18 | . | CASSPITGGWNSPLHF | TGTGCCAGCTCACCTATCACAGGGGGCTGGAATTCACCCCTCCACTTT
TRBJ2-1 | . | TRBV4-3 | many | CASSQDTISYNEQFF | TGCGCCAGCAGCCAAGATACGATCTCCTACAATGAGCAGTTCTTC
TRBJ1-2 | . | TRBV6-2/TRBV6-3 | . | CASYSPGQLNYGYTF | TGTGCCAGCTATTCCCCGGGCCAACTTAACTATGGCTACACCTTC
TRBJ2-3 | TRBD1 | TRBV9 | few | CASSVSQGQTGTDTQYF | TGTGCCAGCAGCGTGAGCCAGGGACAGACTGGCACAGATACGCAGTATTTT
TRBJ1-1 | TRBD1 | TRBV5-1 | few | CASSLDWTGDTEAFF | TGCGCCAGCAGCTTGGATTGGACAGGGGACACTGAAGCTTTCTTT
TRBJ2-7 | . | TRBV11-1 | . | CASSLGEGFHNYEQYF | TGTGCCAGCAGCTTAGGGGAAGGGTTCCACAACTACGAGCAGTACTTC
TRBJ2-3 | TRBD2 | TRBV20-1 | few | CSASSGGITDTQYF | TGCAGTGCTAGTAGCGGGGGGATCACAGATACGCAGTATTTT
TRBJ1-6 | . | TRBV15 | . | CATSRGRTNSPLHF | TGTGCCACCAGCAGAGGACGGACTAATTCACCCCTCCACTTT